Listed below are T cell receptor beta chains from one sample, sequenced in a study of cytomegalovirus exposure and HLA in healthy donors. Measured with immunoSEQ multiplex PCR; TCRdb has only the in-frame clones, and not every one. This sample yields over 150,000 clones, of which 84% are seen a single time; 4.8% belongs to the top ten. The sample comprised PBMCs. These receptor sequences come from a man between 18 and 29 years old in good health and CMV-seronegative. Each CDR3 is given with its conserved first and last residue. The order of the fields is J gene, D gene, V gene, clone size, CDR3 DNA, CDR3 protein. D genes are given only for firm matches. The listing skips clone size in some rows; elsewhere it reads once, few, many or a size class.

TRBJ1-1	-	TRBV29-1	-	TGCAGCGTGGGAGTTTTCAACACTGAAGCTTTCTTT	CSVGVFNTEAFF
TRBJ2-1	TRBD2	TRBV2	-	TGTGCCAGCAGTGAAATGGGACTAGCGGGAGAGCAGTTCTTC	CASSEMGLAGEQFF
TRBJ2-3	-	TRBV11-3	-	TGTGCCAGCAGCTTCGGTACAGATACGCAGTATTTT	CASSFGTDTQYF
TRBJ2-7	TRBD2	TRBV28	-	TGTGCCAGCAGTTCATCGGCGGGAGGCCGGGACGAGCAGTACTTC	CASSSSAGGRDEQYF
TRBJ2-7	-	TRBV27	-	TGTGCCAGCAGTTTATCTCACCAGGGCCTTTCCTACGAGCAGTACTTC	CASSLSHQGLSYEQYF
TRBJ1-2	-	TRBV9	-	TGTGCCAGCACCCCACAGCTCAGTAACTATGGCTACACCTTC	CASTPQLSNYGYTF
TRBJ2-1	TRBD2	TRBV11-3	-	TGTGCCAGCAGCCTACTCGGGACTAGCGGATACAATGAGCAGTTCTTC	CASSLLGTSGYNEQFF
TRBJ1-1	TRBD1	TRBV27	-	TGTGCCACGGGACAGGGGCGCCTGAACACTGAAGCTTTCTTT	CATGQGRLNTEAFF
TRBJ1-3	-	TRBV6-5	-	TGTGCCAGCAGTTACTCGGCAGGCGCCTCTGGAAACACCATATATTTT	CASSYSAGASGNTIYF
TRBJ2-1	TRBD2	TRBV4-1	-	TGCGCCAGCAGCTCACTAGCGTATGAGCAGTTCTTC	CASSSLAYEQFF
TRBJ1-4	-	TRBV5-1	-	TGCGCCAGCAGCTTGGACCAGGGTATCGGTGAAAAACTGTTTTTT	CASSLDQGIGEKLFF
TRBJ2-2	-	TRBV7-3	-	TGTGCCAGCAGCTCCAGCACCGGGGAGCTGTTTTTT	CASSSSTGELFF
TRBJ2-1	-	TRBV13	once	TGTGCCAGCAGCTTATTATCAGGAATTGAGCAGTTCTTC	CASSLLSGIEQFF
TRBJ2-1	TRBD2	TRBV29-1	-	TGCAGCGTTGCCGTCCGGACTAGAGTATACAATGAGCAGTTCTTC	CSVAVRTRVYNEQFF
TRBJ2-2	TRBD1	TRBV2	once	TGTGCCAGCAGTTCAGGGGGTAGTAACACCGGGGAGCTGTTTTTT	CASSSGGSNTGELFF
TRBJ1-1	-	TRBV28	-	TGTGCCAGCAGCCTTAGCTATTCAACTGAAGCTTTCTTT	CASSLSYSTEAFF
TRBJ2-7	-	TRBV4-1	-	TGCGCCAGCAGCCAAAGCATCTTCATCCGAGGGGGTAGCTCCTACGAGCAGTACTTC	CASSQSIFIRGGSSYEQYF
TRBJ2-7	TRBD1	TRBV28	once	TGTGCCAGCAGTAGGGGGCGCGAGCAGTACTTC	CASSRGREQYF
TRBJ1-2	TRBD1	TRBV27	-	TGTGCCAGCATCGGCCTGACAGGGGTGGGTGGCTACACCTTC	CASIGLTGVGGYTF
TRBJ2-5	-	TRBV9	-	TGTGCCAGCAGCGTAGGGGGCGGACTACCCCAAGAGACCCAGTACTTC	CASSVGGGLPQETQYF
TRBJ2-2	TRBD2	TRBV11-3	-	TGTGCCAGCAGCTTTGCCGTGTTAGCGGGAGCCGGGGAGCTGTTTTTT	CASSFAVLAGAGELFF
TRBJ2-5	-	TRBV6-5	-	TGTGCCAGCAGTTACTCCGGAGGGAACCAAGAGACCCAGTACTTC	CASSYSGGNQETQYF
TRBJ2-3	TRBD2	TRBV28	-	TGTTCTACCGGGACTAGCGGTTGGGAGGTAGATACGCAGTATTTT	CSTGTSGWEVDTQYF
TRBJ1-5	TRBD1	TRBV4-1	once	TGCGCCAGCAGCCAAGAGTCCAGGGGGCTTAGCAATCAGCCCCAGCATTTT	CASSQESRGLSNQPQHF
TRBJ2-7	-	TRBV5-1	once	TGCGCCAGCAGCCCCCGTAACATGAGGTACGAGCAGTACTTC	CASSPRNMRYEQYF
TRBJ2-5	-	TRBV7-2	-	TGTGCCAGCAGCTTGGGACTTCTTAATTGGGAGACCCAGTACTTC	CASSLGLLNWETQYF
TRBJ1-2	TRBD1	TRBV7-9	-	TGTGCCAGCAGCAACGACAGGGCAGGAAACTATGGCTACACCTTC	CASSNDRAGNYGYTF
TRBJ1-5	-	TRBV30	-	TGTGCCTGGAGTACTGGGGGGAATCAGCCCCAGCATTTT	CAWSTGGNQPQHF
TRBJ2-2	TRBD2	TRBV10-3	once	TGTGCCACCCTACAGATCCAATTAACCGGGACTAATATGGGCGGGGAGCTGTTTTTT	CATLQIQLTGTNMGGELFF
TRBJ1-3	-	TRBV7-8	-	TGTGCCAGCAGCCCGATGGACAGCTTCTCTGGAAACACCATATATTTT	CASSPMDSFSGNTIYF
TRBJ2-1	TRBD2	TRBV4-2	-	TGTGCCAGCAGCCATAGCGGGAGGGGTAGCAATGAGCAGTTCTTC	CASSHSGRGSNEQFF
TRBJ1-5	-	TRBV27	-	TGTGCCAGCAGTTTAGTGGCAGGGAAATATAGCAATCAGCCCCAGCATTTT	CASSLVAGKYSNQPQHF
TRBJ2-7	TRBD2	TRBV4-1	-	TGCGCCAGCAGTCCGACTAGCGGGAGTGACGAGCAGTACTTC	CASSPTSGSDEQYF
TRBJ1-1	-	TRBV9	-	TGTGCCAGCAGCGTCGGGACTCTTTTAGGCGGAGCTTTCTTT	CASSVGTLLGGAFF